This T cell receptor beta chain came from a study of blood T cell repertoires in COVID-19. V lost 6 bases to trimming and J lost 1 base; unmatched junction nucleotides: 5. CDR1 is MNHNY and CDR2 is SVGAGI in the germline V gene (reference sequence). This CDR3 contains 14 residues. Produced via immunoSEQ multiplex PCR; TCRdb's table is partial and in-frame only. The sample shows approximately 200,000 clones, 80% to 85% of them seen only once. The sequence came from a woman aged 60-70 years who had recovered from COVID-19. Sample: peripheral blood. This chain uses TRBV6-6 with TRBJ1-2; 7 bases align to TRBD1. The CDR3 spells CASRNGTVNYGYTF. Written as DNA, the CDR3 is TGTGCCAGCAGAAACGGGACAGTTAACTATGGCTACACCTTC.